This is a list of T cell receptor beta chains from one sample in a study of T cell responses to AZD1222 COVID-19 vaccine. Data came from immunoSEQ multiplex PCR; TCRdb stores just in-frame clones and leaves some out. The sample has under 150,000 clones, roughly 90% seen once. The sequencing here drew on peripheral blood, taken on day 0 of MenACWY control vaccination. The receptors shown here come from an adult in good health. Both conserved end residues are part of each CDR3. The D gene is left open where the match is weak. Expanded clones get a size class; other rows say once, few or many, or leave the size out.

clone_size d_call j_call v_call cdr3_nt cdr3_aa
- TRBD1 TRBJ1-2 TRBV27 TGTGCCAGCAGTTTGGGCAGGGGGAATTTAGGCTATGGCTACACCTTC CASSLGRGNLGYGYTF
- - TRBJ2-5 TRBV7-3 TGTGCCAGCAGCCCGACTGGGGGGGAGACCCAGTACTTC CASSPTGGETQYF
once - TRBJ2-1 TRBV5-8 TGTGCCAGCGGAATGGATCTGGGGTCCTACAATGAGCAGTTCTTC CASGMDLGSYNEQFF
- TRBD2 TRBJ2-7 TRBV10-3 TGTGCCATCAGTGACTCGGGGGGCGAGCAGTACTTC CAISDSGGEQYF
- - TRBJ1-3 TRBV30 TGTGCCTGGAGTGTTGGGGGAAGCTCTGGAAACACCATATATTTT CAWSVGGSSGNTIYF
few - TRBJ2-5 TRBV5-1 TGCGCCAGCAGCTTGGCCGAAGGGGGAGGGGAGACCCAGTACTTC CASSLAEGGGETQYF
- - TRBJ2-1 TRBV2 TGTGCCGGGGGGACGGCTGGAAAACTAAATGAGCAGTTCTTC CAGGTAGKLNEQFF
once TRBD1 TRBJ2-7 TRBV5-1 TGCGCCAGCAGCTCGGGGCCGGGACAGCTATACGAGCAGTACTTC CASSSGPGQLYEQYF
- - TRBJ2-7 TRBV5-4 TGTGCCAGCAGCTCAGGGTCCTCCTACGAGCAGTACTTC CASSSGSSYEQYF
- TRBD2 TRBJ2-5 TRBV4-1 TGCGCCAGCAGGCGAGGACTAGCGGGGCAAGAGACCCAGTACTTC CASRRGLAGQETQYF
- TRBD1 TRBJ2-1 TRBV6-4 TGTGCCAGCAGTGATTATACAGGGGCGCCCGAGCAGTTCTTC CASSDYTGAPEQFF
- - TRBJ1-3 TRBV5-5 TGTGCCAGCAGCTTGGACATGTACGCTCCTGGAAACACCATATATTTT CASSLDMYAPGNTIYF
- TRBD2 TRBJ2-7 TRBV14 TGTGCCAGCAGCCCCCAGGGACTAGCGCACTACGAGCAGTACTTC CASSPQGLAHYEQYF
- - TRBJ2-5 TRBV5-1 TGCGCCAGCAGCTTGGTGGGGCAGCTCCAAGAGACCCAGTACTTC CASSLVGQLQETQYF
- - TRBJ2-7 TRBV9 TGTGCCAGCAGCGTAGCACAGGGAAGCTTCTACGAGCAGTACTTC CASSVAQGSFYEQYF
- - TRBJ1-2 TRBV10-2 TGCGCCAGCACGCGGGGGCCGTCCTATGGCTACACCTTC CASTRGPSYGYTF
- - TRBJ1-1 TRBV7-9 TGTGCCAGCAGCCTGGTCGAGAACACTGAAGCTTTCTTT CASSLVENTEAFF
- - TRBJ1-5 TRBV6-5 TGTGCCAGCAGTTACTCGAATGAAATGAGGCAGCCCCAGCATTTT CASSYSNEMRQPQHF
- TRBD2 TRBJ2-1 TRBV9 TGTGCCAGCAGCGTTCGAGCGGGAGTTGACAATGAGCAGTTCTTC CASSVRAGVDNEQFF
- - TRBJ2-1 TRBV28 TGTGCCAGCACAAGCGATCGGGGTGAGCAGTTCTTC CASTSDRGEQFF
- TRBD1 TRBJ1-4 TRBV5-1 TGCGCCAGCAGAAGACAGGGCTCGGCAACTAATGAAAAACTGTTTTTT CASRRQGSATNEKLFF
- - TRBJ1-1 TRBV10-3 TGTGCCATCAGTGCAAGGCAGGGTGACACTGAAGCTTTCTTT CAISARQGDTEAFF
- TRBD1 TRBJ1-4 TRBV5-1 TGCGCCAGCAGCAACACCGGGACAGGGGTTGAAAAACTGTTTTTT CASSNTGTGVEKLFF
- TRBD2 TRBJ2-1 TRBV12-3/TRBV12-4 TGTGCCAGCGGGTGGCTAGCGGACAATGAGCAGTTCTTC CASGWLADNEQFF
- - TRBJ1-2 TRBV5-1 TGCGCCAGCAGCTTGGCGTCAGGGAGGGCCTATGGCTACACCTTC CASSLASGRAYGYTF
few - TRBJ2-7 TRBV4-1 TGCGCCAGCAGCCAGCAACTAGTCTCCTACGAGCAGTACTTC CASSQQLVSYEQYF
- TRBD1 TRBJ1-5 TRBV4-1 TGCGCCAGCAGCCAAGCAAGCAGGGGGCATGATCAGCCCCAGCATTTT CASSQASRGHDQPQHF
- - TRBJ1-2 TRBV19 TGTGCCAGTAGTATAAGTGCCCCCTACGGCGTTGGCTACACCTTC CASSISAPYGVGYTF
- TRBD1 TRBJ1-1 TRBV5-4 TGTGCCAGCAGCCGACAGGGGGATTGGACTGAAGCTTTCTTT CASSRQGDWTEAFF
few - TRBJ2-1 TRBV4-2 TGTGCCAGCAGCCAAGTCCGCGACTCAGGGAAAGTCTACAATGAGCAGTTCTTC CASSQVRDSGKVYNEQFF
- TRBD2 TRBJ2-1 TRBV30 TGTGCCTGGAAGAGTTTAGCGGGAGTGGAGAATGAGCAGTTCTTC CAWKSLAGVENEQFF
- - TRBJ1-1 TRBV14 TGTGCCAGCAGCCAAGATTCTATCGACACTGAAGCTTTCTTT CASSQDSIDTEAFF
few TRBD2 TRBJ2-1 TRBV9 TGTGCCAGCAGCGTGGGACGGAAAGCGACTAGCGGGAGGGGGGTCCAGTACAATGAGCAGTTCTTC CASSVGRKATSGRGVQYNEQFF
- - TRBJ2-7 TRBV3-1/TRBV3-2 TGTGCCAGCAGCCCCGCGGGTAGCGCCTTCTACGAGCAGTACTTC CASSPAGSAFYEQYF
- - TRBJ1-5 TRBV19 TGTGCCAGTAGTTACGGGGCGAATAATCAGCCCCAGCATTTT CASSYGANNQPQHF
- - TRBJ1-2 TRBV28 TGTGCCAGCAGCTTCGACAGCTATGGCTACACCTTC CASSFDSYGYTF
- TRBD1 TRBJ2-1 TRBV5-6 TGTGCCAGCAACTACGACAGGGTGGGATACAATGAGCAGTTCTTC CASNYDRVGYNEQFF
- - TRBJ1-1 TRBV10-1 TGCGCCAGCAGTGAGTCGAACACTGAAGCTTTCTTT CASSESNTEAFF
once - TRBJ2-5 TRBV27 TGTGCCAGCAGTCAAACCTTCCTCCACCAAGAGACCCAGTACTTC CASSQTFLHQETQYF
- TRBD2 TRBJ2-1 TRBV10-3 TGTGCCATCGTCGGTCAGCGGGAGCGGAATGAGCAGTTCTTC CAIVGQRERNEQFF
- TRBD1 TRBJ1-3 TRBV30 TGTGCCTGGAGCCAGGGGGCCGGTGGAAACACCATATATTTT CAWSQGAGGNTIYF
- TRBD2 TRBJ2-7 TRBV13 TGTGCCAGCAGCCCACCGGGGGGTACCTACGAGCAGTACTTC CASSPPGGTYEQYF